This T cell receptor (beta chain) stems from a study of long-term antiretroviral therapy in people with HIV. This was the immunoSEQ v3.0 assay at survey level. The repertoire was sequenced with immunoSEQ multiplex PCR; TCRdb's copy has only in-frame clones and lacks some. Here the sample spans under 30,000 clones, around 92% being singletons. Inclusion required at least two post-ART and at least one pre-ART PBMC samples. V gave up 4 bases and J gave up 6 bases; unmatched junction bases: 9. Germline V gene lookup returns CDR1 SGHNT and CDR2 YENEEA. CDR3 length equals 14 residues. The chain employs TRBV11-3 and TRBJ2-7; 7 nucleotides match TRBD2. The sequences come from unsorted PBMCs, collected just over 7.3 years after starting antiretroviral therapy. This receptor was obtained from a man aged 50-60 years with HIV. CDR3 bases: TGTGCCAGCAGCTCGGGAAGCGGGGCGTCCGAGCAGTACTTC. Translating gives CASSSGSGASEQYF.